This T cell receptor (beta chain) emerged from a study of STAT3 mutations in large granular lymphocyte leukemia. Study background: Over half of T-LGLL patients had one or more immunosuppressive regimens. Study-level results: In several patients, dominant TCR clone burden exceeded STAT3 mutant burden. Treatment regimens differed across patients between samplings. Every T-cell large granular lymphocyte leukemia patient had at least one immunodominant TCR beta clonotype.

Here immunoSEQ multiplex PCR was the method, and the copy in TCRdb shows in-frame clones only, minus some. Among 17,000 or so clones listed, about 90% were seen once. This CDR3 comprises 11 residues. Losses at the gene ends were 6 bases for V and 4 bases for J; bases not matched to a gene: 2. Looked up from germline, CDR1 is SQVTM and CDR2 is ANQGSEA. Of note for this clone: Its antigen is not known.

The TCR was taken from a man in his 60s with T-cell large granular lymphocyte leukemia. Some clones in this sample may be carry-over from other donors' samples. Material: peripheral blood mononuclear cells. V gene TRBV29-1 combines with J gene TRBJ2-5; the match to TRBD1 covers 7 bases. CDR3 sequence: CSVGTVETQYF. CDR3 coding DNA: TGCAGCGTCGGGACAGTAGAGACCCAGTACTTC.